These 14 T cell receptor beta chains originate from one sample sequenced in a study of blood T cell repertoires in COVID-19. TCRdb's copy holds only in-frame clones and misses some; the assay was immunoSEQ multiplex PCR. This sample has 170,000 or so clones; around four fifths occur once, and the top ten carry 6.5% to 8%. Sequencing was done on a sample of peripheral blood. The receptors here all came from a man aged 70-80 years with active or convalescent COVID-19.

With regard to this clone: A read error may be the cause here, since a much bigger clone is one base away. The chain carries TRBV7-2 and TRBJ1-5, with D tentatively TRBD1 (6 bases). The CDR3 is 14 amino acids. V shed 5 bases and J shed 3 bases, with 11 bases lying between them. The germline V gene encodes CDR1 SGHTA and CDR2 FQGNSA. The CDR3 sequence: CASSRGQFNQPQHF. DNA for the CDR3: TGTGCCAGCAGCAGAGGACAGTTCAATCAGCCCCAGCATTTT.

V and J are TRBV20-1 and TRBJ1-5; TRBD1 is a possible D gene (5 bases). V was cut by 3 bases and J by 2 bases, with 11 bases left in between. The CDR3 sequence is 14 residues long. Germline assignment: CDR1 DFQATT and CDR2 SNEGSKA (reference sequence). This CDR3 reads CSASLGLGNQPQHF. Here the CDR3 DNA reads TGCAGTGCTAGTTTGGGGCTTGGCAATCAGCCCCAGCATTTT.

The V call is TRBV2, the J call TRBJ1-1, with D unresolved. The CDR3 spans 11 residues. CDR1 and CDR2 (germline): SNHLY, FYNNEI. Trimming removed 2 bases at V and 7 bases at J, with 5 bases between. The CDR3 reads CASSEYSEAFF. In DNA form, the CDR3 reads TGTGCCAGCAGTGAATACAGTGAAGCTTTCTTT. The full variable domain, its missing parts supplied by reference TRBV2 and TRBJ1-1, is EPEVTQTPSHQVTQMGQEVILRCVPISNHLYFYWYRQILGQKVEFLVSFYNNEISEKSEIFDDQFSVERPDGSNFTLKIRSTKLEDSAMYFCASSEYSEAFFGQGTRLTVV.

The chain recombines TRBV7-8 with TRBJ1-5; perhaps TRBD1 as D (5 bases). Trimming cost V 5 bases and J 0 bases, with 17 bases left between them. This CDR3 has 17 amino acids. Germline CDR1 SGHVS, CDR2 FQNEAQ. CDR3 DNA: TGTGCCAGCAGCCCCCCGATGGGGGGACTTAGCAATCAGCCCCAGCATTTT. Translated: CASSPPMGGLSNQPQHF.

The sample holds many counts of this clone. The chain recombines TRBV10-3 with TRBJ2-7; 9 nucleotides match TRBD1. CDR3 length: 14 residues. CDR1 is ENHRY and CDR2 is SYGVKD in the germline V gene. V was clipped by 6 bases and J by 6 bases; unmatched bases: 9. The CDR3 DNA reads TGTGCCATCAGGGCCGTGGGGACAGGGACCGAGCAGTACTTC. This translates into CAIRAVGTGTEQYF.

The gene calls are TRBV18 and TRBJ1-1; possibly TRBD1 for D (6 bases). The V gene lost 0 bases and the J gene lost 5 bases, with 10 bases spanning the gap. The CDR3 is 14 residues long. Germline CDR1 is KGHSH and CDR2 is LQKENI. CDR3 sequence: CASSPPKTGTEAFF. In nucleotides, the CDR3 is TGTGCCAGCTCACCACCGAAAACAGGGACTGAAGCTTTCTTT.

V is TRBV12-5 and J is TRBJ1-1; D unclear. The germline V and J ends were trimmed by 9 bases and 3 bases, with 17 bases remaining between them. The germline gives CDR1 LGHNT, CDR2 FRNRAP. The CDR3 is 14 amino acids. The DNA for the CDR3 is TGTGCTAGCTCCGTAACAGAGAGCTACACTGAAGCTTTCTTT. Translating it yields CASSVTESYTEAFF.

This chain uses TRBV7-2 with TRBJ2-1; no clear D gene. The CDR3 covers 12 residues. The germline V gene has CDR1 SGHTA and CDR2 FQGNSA. V lost 5 bases to trimming and J lost 9 bases, with 11 bases between them. The CDR3 DNA sequence: TGTGCCAGCAGCCCAGCGCTGCGTGAGCAGTTCTTC. This gives the protein CASSPALREQFF.

CDR3 nucleotide sequence: TGTGCCAGCAGTGTCGGCGGGGGATCCTACAATGAGCAGTTCTTC. Translated, it gives CASSVGGGSYNEQFF. The chain combines TRBV6-4 with TRBJ2-1, with 7 bases that match TRBD2. V was pared by 4 bases and J by 1 base, with 4 bases of the junction left unmatched. The V gene's germline CDR1 is MRHNA and CDR2 SNTAGT. The CDR3 totals 15 residues.

CDR3 nucleotide sequence: TGTGCCACCAGGCCACTTCTAGCGGGAGTATACGAGCAGTACTTC. It is translated as CATRPLLAGVYEQYF. J is TRBJ2-7 and V is TRBV10-3; 10 bases match TRBD2. This CDR3 is built from 15 residues. V trimming: 10 bases; J trimming: 4 bases; junction bases outside the gene matches: 13. The germline V gene has CDR1 ENHRY and CDR2 SYGVKD.

This clone was recorded a few times. V gene TRBV7-8 combines with J gene TRBJ2-1; D uncertain. This CDR3 has 15 residues. The germline V gene has CDR1 SGHVS and CDR2 FQNEAQ. Trimming removed 6 bases from V and 4 bases from J, with 16 bases in between. CDR3 DNA: TGTGCCAGCAGTTTCGGTAACCCTTTTTACAATGAGCAGTTCTTC. Its protein product is CASSFGNPFYNEQFF.

This clone was detected only once. The chain uses TRBV3-1 (or the pseudogene TRBV3-2) and TRBJ2-1; 7 nucleotides agree with TRBD2. V dropped 3 bases and J dropped 15; count of bases not matched to a gene: 14. CDR1 and CDR2 from the germline V gene are LGHDT and YNNKEL (reference sequence). This CDR3 has 14 residues. The CDR3 loop is CASSHGSAGVHLFF. CDR3 coding DNA: TGTGCCAGCAGCCACGGTTCCGCGGGGGTACATCTGTTCTTC.

In its sample, this clone was seen a few times. The CDR3 sequence: CASTDSTYEQYF. In DNA, the CDR3 is TGCGCCAGCACGGACAGTACCTACGAGCAGTACTTC. The rearrangement uses TRBV5-1 and TRBJ2-7; D is possibly TRBD1 (6 bases). The V gene's germline CDR1 is SGHRS and CDR2 YFSETQ. V lost 6 bases to trimming and J lost 2 bases, with 9 bases between them. This CDR3 is built from 12 residues.

The chain employs TRBV28 and TRBJ1-6, with TRBD1 matching over 10 bases. V shed 2 bases, J shed 7 bases, and the junction held 5 bases outside the gene matches. Germline assignment: CDR1 MDHEN and CDR2 SYDVKM. The CDR3 totals 16 residues. Here the CDR3 DNA reads TGTGCCAGCAGTTTAGGACAGGGGGTTGTAAATTCACCCCTCCACTTT. It is translated as CASSLGQGVVNSPLHF. The full variable domain, in which reference TRBV28 and TRBJ1-6 provide the parts outside the CDR3, is DVKVTQSSRYLVKRTGEKVFLECVQDMDHENMFWYRQDPGLGLRLIYFSYDVKMKEKGDIPEGYSVSREKKERFSLILESASTNQTSMYLCASSLGQGVVNSPLHFGNGTRLTVT.